The entry below gives a single T cell receptor beta chain sequence along with its context. The target antigen is unknown. The data were obtained in a study of T-cell memory formation after mild COVID-19. About the research overall: TCR clusters showed largely donor specificity.

TCRdb itself ran the 5' RACE reads through MiXCR, one entry per CDR3 protein. The sample lists about 180,000 distinct CDR3 sequences; roughly 17% were seen once. V shed 5 bases, J shed 1 base, and the junction held 7 bases outside the gene matches. The CDR3 length is 16 residues. Study-wide points: Researchers found some responding clones in pre-infection memory, a sign that cross-reactive memory joined.

The chain recombines TRBV12-3 or TRBV12-4 with TRBJ1-5; 8 bases map to TRBD1. The sequence was obtained from an adult woman who had mild COVID-19 (a few samples of this study predate the infection). Cell type and time point are not known. Sequencing was performed on PBMCs or a T cell subset sorted from them (not recorded which). The CDR3 DNA is TGTGCCAGCAGTCCCCAGGGGGCGAGAAGCAATCAGCCCCAGCATTTT. Translation gives CASSPQGARSNQPQHF.